The 27 T cell receptor beta chains below were found in one sample sequenced in a study of T cell responses to AZD1222 COVID-19 vaccine. The repertoire was sequenced with immunoSEQ multiplex PCR; TCRdb's copy has only in-frame clones and lacks some. The table records about 170,000 clones, more than 80% of them present only once. The starting material was peripheral blood, obtained on day 0 of AZD1222 vaccination. The receptors derive from an adult in good health.

The V call is TRBV5-1, the J call TRBJ2-5; 9 nucleotides align to TRBD1. The germline V gene encodes CDR1 SGHRS and CDR2 YFSETQ. Germline trimming cut 9 bases from V and 2 bases from J; bases unmatched to any gene: 11. The CDR3 loop spans 15 amino acids. CDR3 sequence reads: CATRGTGITQETQYF. As DNA, the CDR3 is TGCGCCACCCGAGGGACAGGGATTACGCAAGAGACCCAGTACTTC.

This rearrangement joins TRBV2 to TRBJ1-1, with 7 positions matching TRBD1. Per germline, CDR1 SNHLY and CDR2 FYNNEI. The CDR3 is 13 amino acids. Trimming removed 7 bases from V and 2 bases from J; junction bases left unmatched: 4. The CDR3 DNA sequence: TGTGCCAGCACCGGGACAGCTAACACTGAAGCTTTCTTT. This codes for CASTGTANTEAFF.

This chain links TRBV7-9 with TRBJ2-3; D remains ambiguous. This CDR3 has 16 amino acids. CDR1 SEHNR and CDR2 FQNEAQ come from the germline V gene (reference sequence). V was trimmed by 5 bases and J by 2 bases, leaving 17 bases between them. This CDR3 reads CASSPTIGRITDTQYF. CDR3 coding DNA: TGTGCCAGCAGCCCTACCATCGGCAGGATCACAGATACGCAGTATTTT.

V gene TRBV4-1 combines with J gene TRBJ2-7; possible D gene TRBD2, 6 bases. The ends were cut back, 0 bases at V and 3 bases at J, with 21 bases in the middle. There are 18 residues in the CDR3. The germline gives CDR1 MGHRA, CDR2 YSYEKL. CDR3 coding DNA: TGCGCCAGCAGCCAAGATTCGGGATTGGTTAGCGGTCTCTACGAGCAGTACTTC. Translation: CASSQDSGLVSGLYEQYF.

The V gene is TRBV4-2, the J gene TRBJ1-4; D remains unclear. CDR3 length: 17 residues. Trimming shortened V by 1 base and J by 1 base, and 13 bases separated the two germline ends. CDR1 is LGHNA, CDR2 YNFKEQ, per germline. The CDR3 DNA follows: TGTGCCAGCAGCCAAGTCTTCAGACGTGGAACTAATGAAAAACTGTTTTTT. Translating gives CASSQVFRRGTNEKLFF.

V and J are TRBV7-6 and TRBJ2-2, with D tentatively TRBD2 (5 bases). The CDR3 has 15 amino acids. V gave up 3 bases and J gave up 4 bases, with 12 bases separating them. CDR1 is SGHVS and CDR2 is FNYEAQ in the germline V gene. CDR3 sequence (DNA): TGTGCCAGCAGCTTGACTACACGATTCACCGGGGAGCTGTTTTTT. It is translated as CASSLTTRFTGELFF.

The chain is built from TRBV5-1 and TRBJ1-2; no definite D call. Germline-derived CDR1 and CDR2 are SGHRS and YFSETQ. The CDR3 is made up of 15 amino acids. The V and J ends lost 3 bases and 8 bases respectively, with 20 bases between them. CDR3 sequence: CASSYELPDRAGYTF. DNA for the CDR3: TGCGCCAGCAGCTACGAACTACCGGACCGGGCGGGCTACACCTTC.

The gene calls are TRBV5-1 and TRBJ2-7, with D tentatively TRBD1 or TRBD2 (5 bases each). This CDR3 contains 13 residues. V shed 0 bases and J shed 4 bases, with 8 bases lying between them. CDR1 and CDR2 from the germline V gene are SGHRS and YFSETQ. CDR3 in DNA: TGCGCCAGCAGCTTGGACGGGACGTACGAGCAGTACTTC. As protein: CASSLDGTYEQYF.

The V call is TRBV12-3 or TRBV12-4, the J call TRBJ1-1; D not resolved. Trimming left V 8 bases short and J 8 bases short, with 15 bases between. The CDR3 is made up of 12 amino acids. CDR3 sequence: CASGGPSREAFF. CDR3 in DNA: TGTGCCAGCGGCGGCCCAAGTAGGGAAGCTTTCTTT.

The V and J genes are TRBV18 and TRBJ2-1, with 9 bases aligning to TRBD1. The germline gives CDR1 KGHSH, CDR2 LQKENI. Trimming removed 3 bases from V and 6 bases from J; junction bases left unmatched: 6. This CDR3 spans 15 amino acids. The CDR3 region is CASSPSGQGSNEQFF. The CDR3 nucleotides read TGTGCCAGCTCACCTTCCGGACAGGGGAGCAATGAGCAGTTCTTC.

The rearrangement joins TRBV5-1 to TRBJ1-3; D is uncertain. Trimming stripped 4 bases from V and 0 bases from J, with 11 bases between. CDR1 and CDR2 from the germline V gene are SGHRS and YFSETQ. The CDR3 runs 15 residues. Here the CDR3 DNA reads TGCGCCAGCAGCCTGGACGGGAGCTCTGGAAACACCATATATTTT. Its protein is CASSLDGSSGNTIYF.

The V call is TRBV2, the J call TRBJ1-2; 7 bases are a match to TRBD1. V shed 7 bases, J shed 6 bases, and the junction held 17 bases outside the gene matches. The CDR3 is 16 amino acids. Germline loops: CDR1 SNHLY, CDR2 FYNNEI. CDR3 region: CASTGGKGISLDGYTF. The CDR3 bases are TGTGCCAGCACAGGGGGAAAAGGGATCTCTCTCGATGGCTACACCTTC.

J is TRBJ2-2 and V is TRBV5-1; 8 nucleotides agree with TRBD1. This CDR3 has 16 amino acids. V was clipped by 9 bases and J by 9 bases; unmatched bases: 19. The V gene's germline CDR1 is SGHRS and CDR2 YFSETQ. Here the CDR3 reads CATHFGTNGQGRELFF. The DNA for the CDR3 is TGCGCCACCCACTTCGGGACAAACGGACAGGGCCGGGAGCTGTTTTTT.

The chain uses TRBV28 and TRBJ1-2; D unclear. With 2 bases removed from V and 4 bases from J, the gap between germline ends came to 8 bases. Per the germline V gene, CDR1 is MDHEN and CDR2 is SYDVKM. The CDR3 contains 13 residues. The CDR3 region is CASSLNLGYGYTF. The CDR3 DNA sequence: TGTGCCAGCAGTTTAAATCTCGGCTATGGCTACACCTTC.

The rearrangement joins TRBV27 to TRBJ1-6; D unresolved. Germline V gene lookup returns CDR1 MNHEY and CDR2 SMNVEV (reference sequence). Trimming pared 4 bases from V and 11 bases from J, leaving 9 bases between. This CDR3 region has 12 residues. In nucleotides, the CDR3 is TGTGCCAGCAGTTCCCCCGGGGCACCCCTCCACTTT. Translating it yields CASSSPGAPLHF.

The chain couples TRBV10-3 to TRBJ2-3, with 7 bases matching TRBD2. The CDR3 length is 14 residues. The germline gives CDR1 ENHRY, CDR2 SYGVKD. V lost 6 bases to trimming and J lost 2 bases; unmatched junction nucleotides: 5. The CDR3 spells CAISHSGATDTQYF. CDR3 nucleotide sequence: TGTGCCATCAGCCACAGCGGGGCCACAGATACGCAGTATTTT.

V is TRBV18 and J is TRBJ2-2; D is ambiguous. Per the germline V gene, CDR1 is KGHSH and CDR2 is LQKENI. The CDR3 loop spans 15 amino acids. Trimming shortened V by 3 bases and J by 2 bases, and 10 bases separated the two germline ends. The CDR3 spells CASSPRQTNTGELFF. The CDR3 region has the DNA TGTGCCAGCTCACCGAGGCAGACAAACACCGGGGAGCTGTTTTTT.

The chain employs TRBV12-5 and TRBJ1-2; D is unclear. This CDR3 region has 13 residues. The V end lost 1 base, the J end lost 2 bases, and 5 bases lay between the germline ends. Germline V gene data show CDR1 as LGHNT and CDR2 as FRNRAP. Here the CDR3 reads CASGLGTNYGYTF. In DNA form, the CDR3 reads TGTGCTAGTGGTTTGGGGACCAACTATGGCTACACCTTC.

The V call is TRBV15, the J call TRBJ1-2; tentatively, D is TRBD1 (5 bases). The CDR3 loop spans 13 amino acids. The germline V gene has CDR1 LNHNV and CDR2 YYDKDF (reference sequence). V was pared by 0 bases and J by 6 bases, with 8 bases between. DNA of the CDR3: TGTGCCACCAGCAGAGACAGGGACGATGGCTACACCTTC. Translation gives CATSRDRDDGYTF.

The chain combines TRBV20-1 with TRBJ1-2, with 7 bases aligning to TRBD1. Germline loops: CDR1 DFQATT, CDR2 SNEGSKA (reference sequence). CDR3 length equals 11 residues. CDR3 sequence: CSSRGQYGYTF. In DNA form, the CDR3 reads TGCAGCTCTAGGGGACAGTATGGCTACACCTTC.

The chain carries TRBV6-5 and TRBJ2-1; D remains unclear. The V end lost 0 bases, the J end lost 0 bases, and 6 bases lay between the germline ends. The V gene's germline CDR1 is MNHEY and CDR2 SVGAGI. CDR3 length: 15 amino acids. The CDR3 bases are TGTGCCAGCAGTTACTCTCCCCGCTCCTACAATGAGCAGTTCTTC. The encoded protein is CASSYSPRSYNEQFF.

The chain joins TRBV29-1 to TRBJ1-2, with 7 nucleotides matching TRBD1. CDR1 is SQVTM and CDR2 is ANQGSEA in the germline V gene. The trim removed 4 bases at V and 4 bases at J, leaving 9 bases unmatched. This CDR3 is 14 amino acids long. As DNA, the CDR3 is TGCAGCGTTGGGTTAGGCAGGGGGTCCTATGGCTACACCTTC. Translating it yields CSVGLGRGSYGYTF.

This chain uses TRBV4-2 with TRBJ2-5; 10 bases match TRBD2. The CDR3 consists of 16 residues. In germline, CDR1 is LGHNA, CDR2 YNFKEQ. The V gene end was trimmed by 0 bases and the J gene end by 5 bases; junction bases not matched to a gene: 6. For the CDR3, the DNA is TGTGCCAGCAGCCAAGAGGGTCGAGCGGGGGGGGAGACCCAGTACTTC. Its protein is CASSQEGRAGGETQYF.

The rearrangement links TRBV6-5 to TRBJ1-1, with a weak D call TRBD1 (6 bases). Trimming stripped 4 bases from V and 4 bases from J, with 10 bases between. The CDR3 contains 13 residues. Germline CDR1 reads MNHEY; CDR2 reads SVGAGI. CDR3 coding DNA: TGTGCCAGCAGTTGGGGGGCTTCCACTGAAGCTTTCTTT. Amino acids: CASSWGASTEAFF.

This clone showed up just once. The chain recombines TRBV5-5 with TRBJ2-2; D not certain. This CDR3 is 12 amino acids long. Germline CDR1 and CDR2: SGHKS and YYEKEE (reference sequence). Trimming took 0 bases from V and 7 from J, leaving 4 bases between them. The CDR3 DNA sequence: TGTGCCAGCAGCTTGGGTCTCGGGGAGCTGTTTTTT. This codes for CASSLGLGELFF.

This clone was found once. This chain uses TRBV29-1 with TRBJ1-3; D possibly corresponds to TRBD1 (6 bases). This CDR3 spans 16 amino acids. From germline, CDR1 is SQVTM and CDR2 ANQGSEA. V was trimmed by 7 bases and J by 0 bases, leaving 19 bases between them. CDR3 region: CSAIIRGHFSGNTIYF. CDR3 bases: TGCAGCGCAATTATCAGGGGTCATTTCTCTGGAAACACCATATATTTT.

The chain recombines TRBV9 with TRBJ1-1, with a weak D call TRBD1 (6 bases). The CDR3 runs 15 residues. V lost 0 bases and J lost 0, with 9 bases in between. From germline, CDR1 is SGDLS and CDR2 YYNGEE. The DNA for the CDR3 is TGTGCCAGCAGCGTAGTAGGGGGTCTGAACACTGAAGCTTTCTTT. This encodes CASSVVGGLNTEAFF.